Presented here are 30 T cell receptor beta chains from one specimen sequenced in a study of regulatory T cells in long-lasting Graves disease. Stated time point: newly diagnosed GD, antithyroid drugs for less than 3 months. From RNA extracted from PBMCs, the TCR library was made. With iRepertoire HTBI primers and Arm-PCR of CDR3 regions, TCR beta libraries were built. MiXCR was run by TCRdb on the multiplex PCR reads, yielding one entry per CDR3 protein. Among about 400,000 distinct CDR3 sequences listed, roughly 15% were seen once. This sample was also put to use in a study of T cells in Graves' hyperthyroidism and ophthalmopathy.

Sequences were derived from peripheral blood mononuclear cells (PBMCs), sampled at new diagnosis, from a patient treated with antithyroid drugs. The receptors originated from a woman aged 18-30 years with Graves disease.

Only a few counts were recorded for this clonotype. The V call is TRBV18, the J call TRBJ2-7; D assignment may be TRBD1 or TRBD2 (8 bases each). This CDR3 region has 16 residues. The V and J ends lost 3 bases and 7 bases respectively, with 22 bases between them. Germline V lookup: CDR1 KGHSH, CDR2 LQKENI. The CDR3, as DNA: TGTGCCAGCTCACCGACAACGGGACTAGGGGACAGGGAGCAGTACTTC. Translated: CASSPTTGLGDREQYF. The full variable domain, with the rest looked up from reference TRBV18 and TRBJ2-7, is NAGVMQNPRHLVRRRGQEARLRCSPMKGHSHVYWYRQLPEEGLKFMVYLQKENIIDESGMPKERFSAEFPKEGPSILRIQQVVRGDSAAYFCASSPTTGLGDREQYFGPGTRLTVT.

In its sample, this clonotype was seen a few times. The CDR3 DNA reads as TGTGCCAGCAGCCAAGTGGTCGGCGGGGGGCTAGGCACCGGGGAGCTGTTTTTT. This gives the protein CASSQVVGGGLGTGELFF. V is TRBV4-2 and J is TRBJ2-2; 8 bases align to TRBD2. Germline V gene lookup returns CDR1 LGHNA and CDR2 YNFKEQ. Losses at the gene ends were 1 base for V and 4 bases for J; bases not matched to a gene: 11. CDR3 length equals 18 residues.

This clonotype appeared many times. The rearrangement links TRBV6-5 to TRBJ2-7; 8 nucleotides match TRBD1. J lost 1 base, V lost 2 bases, and 7 bases had no gene match. CDR3 length equals 16 residues. The germline V gene has CDR1 MNHEY and CDR2 SVGAGI. The CDR3 sequence: CASSYPLDRVSYEQYF. The CDR3 DNA is TGTGCCAGCAGTTACCCATTGGACAGGGTGTCCTACGAGCAGTACTTC.

This clonotype was counted many times. The V gene is TRBV6-2 or TRBV6-3, the J gene TRBJ1-2; D is possibly TRBD1 (6 bases). CDR1 is MNHEY, CDR2 SVGEGT, per germline. Trimming pared 8 bases from V and 4 bases from J, leaving 17 bases between. This CDR3 comprises 14 residues. The CDR3 DNA sequence: TGTGCCAGCGTAGAAAGGGGGGCGAGCTATGGCTACACCTTC. This encodes CASVERGASYGYTF.

This clonotype was seen a few times. CDR3 protein: CASSESGGGADEQFF. The CDR3 coding sequence is TGTGCCAGCAGTGAATCTGGCGGGGGGGCGGATGAGCAGTTCTTC. The chain recombines TRBV6-1 with TRBJ2-1; 9 bases agree with TRBD2. The germline gives CDR1 MNHNS, CDR2 SASEGT. The CDR3 has 15 residues. Germline trimming cut 2 bases from V and 8 bases from J; bases unmatched to any gene: 7.

A remark on this clonotype: A much larger clonotype is one base distant, so this may be a read error. This sequence joins TRBV10-3 and TRBJ2-7, with 7 bases matching TRBD2. Germline V gives CDR1 ENHRY, CDR2 SYGVKD. CDR3 size: 15 residues. The DNA of the CDR3 is TGTGCCACCAGTGAGAATCTAGCGGACACCTACGAGCAGTACTTC. Its protein product is CATSENLADTYEQYF.

This sequence joins TRBV11-2 and TRBJ2-3; 8 positions match TRBD2. This CDR3 region has 14 residues. The ends lost 3 bases at V and 5 bases at J; junction bases unmatched: 4. Germline V lookup: CDR1 SGHAT, CDR2 FQNNGV. For the CDR3, the DNA is TGTGCCAGCAGCTTTCGGCGGGGGGAAGATACGCAGTATTTT. This translates into CASSFRRGEDTQYF.

Many counts were recorded for this clonotype. The chain couples TRBV24-1 to TRBJ1-4; tentatively, D is TRBD1 (6 bases). CDR1 KGHDR and CDR2 SFDVKD come from the germline V gene. Trimming left V 5 bases short and J 3 bases short, with 12 bases between. The CDR3 runs to 15 residues. CDR3 protein: CATSGGWTANEKLFF. The CDR3 DNA reads as TGTGCCACCAGTGGTGGGTGGACAGCTAATGAAAAACTGTTTTTT.

This clonotype was recorded a few times. V and J are TRBV7-3 and TRBJ1-1; D is unresolved. Germline lookup yields CDR1 SGHTA and CDR2 FQGTGA. V lost 3 bases and J lost 0, with 14 bases in between. The CDR3 has 16 residues. Here the CDR3 DNA reads TGTGCCAGCAGCTTGTTATCAGCCGGCCTGAACACTGAAGCTTTCTTT. It yields the protein CASSLLSAGLNTEAFF.

This clonotype was picked up many times. The chain joins TRBV5-1 to TRBJ2-1; no definite D call. V was pared by 5 bases and J by 0 bases, with 9 bases between. Germline CDR1 reads SGHRS; CDR2 reads YFSETQ. The CDR3 loop spans 14 amino acids. The CDR3 loop reads CASSSWDSYNEQFF. CDR3 nucleotide sequence: TGCGCCAGCAGTTCGTGGGACTCCTACAATGAGCAGTTCTTC.

The rearrangement uses TRBV6-1 and TRBJ2-3; 10 positions agree with TRBD2. With V trimmed by 6 bases and J by 8 bases, 11 bases remained unmatched. Germline V gene lookup returns CDR1 MNHNS and CDR2 SASEGT. This CDR3 region has 15 residues. CDR3 protein: CASRSYLAGDGTQYF. CDR3 in DNA: TGTGCCAGCAGGTCCTACCTAGCGGGAGATGGTACGCAGTATTTT.

This clonotype was counted many times. This chain uses TRBV2 with TRBJ2-3; D is unresolved. The CDR3 extends over 11 amino acids. V was cut by 6 bases and J by 7 bases, with 8 bases left in between. The V gene's germline CDR1 is SNHLY and CDR2 FYNNEI. This chain's CDR3 is CASSSLHTQYF. CDR3 in DNA: TGTGCCAGCAGCTCGCTTCATACGCAGTATTTT.

This clonotype came up many times. This sequence joins TRBV9 and TRBJ1-5, with D maybe TRBD1 (6 bases). The length of the CDR3 is 14 residues. Germline assignment: CDR1 SGDLS and CDR2 YYNGEE. The germline V and J ends were trimmed by 1 base and 1 base, with 6 bases remaining between them. This chain's CDR3 is CASSVTGSNQPQHF. DNA of the CDR3: TGTGCCAGCAGCGTAACAGGGAGCAATCAGCCCCAGCATTTT.

This clonotype was recorded at least ten times. The V and J genes are TRBV12-3 or TRBV12-4 and TRBJ2-5; 12 positions agree with TRBD2. This CDR3 contains 14 residues. With V trimmed by 8 bases and J by 5 bases, 6 bases remained unmatched. DNA for the CDR3: TGTGCCAGCGGCCTAGCGGGGGGGCCGGAGACCCAGTACTTC. Its protein is CASGLAGGPETQYF.

In its sample, this clonotype was seen many times. J is TRBJ2-1 and V is TRBV7-9; D tentatively reads TRBD1 or TRBD2 (5 bases each). Germline CDR1 and CDR2: SEHNR and FQNEAQ (reference sequence). The V gene lost 5 bases and the J gene lost 9 bases, with 26 bases spanning the gap. The CDR3 spans 17 residues. The CDR3 DNA reads as TGTGCCAGCAGCCCTGATCTTTTCCGGGGCTTGGGGAGTGAGCAGTTCTTC. Translated: CASSPDLFRGLGSEQFF.

This clonotype was seen at least ten times. The rearrangement joins TRBV3-1 to TRBJ2-7; a possible D gene is TRBD1 (6 bases). The length of the CDR3 is 15 residues. Trimming shortened V by 1 base and J by 4 bases, and 14 bases separated the two germline ends. In germline, CDR1 is LGHDT, CDR2 YNNKEL (reference sequence). The DNA of the CDR3 is TGTGCCAGCAGCCAAGGGGGGCTAGCTGGTTACGAGCAGTACTTC. This codes for CASSQGGLAGYEQYF.

This clonotype was detected only a few times. The chain joins TRBV12-3 or TRBV12-4 to TRBJ1-2; D might be TRBD1 (5 bases). The CDR3 is made up of 13 amino acids. The V gene lost 4 bases and the J gene lost 5 bases, with 11 bases spanning the gap. Written as DNA, the CDR3 is TGTGCCAGCAGTTCGATTGAGGGGTATGGCTACACCTTC. It codes for CASSSIEGYGYTF.

The table lists this clonotype with a few counts. The rearrangement uses TRBV19 and TRBJ1-1; perhaps TRBD1 as D (5 bases). CDR1 LNHDA and CDR2 SQIVND come from the germline V gene (reference sequence). Trimming cost V 2 bases and J 0 bases, with 19 bases left between them. The CDR3 is 18 amino acids. The CDR3 DNA sequence: TGTGCCAGTAGTATAAGCCGGGACCGAAATAGGATGAACACTGAAGCTTTCTTT. Translated: CASSISRDRNRMNTEAFF. The full variable domain, in which reference TRBV19 and TRBJ1-1 provide the parts outside the CDR3, is DGGITQSPKYLFRKEGQNVTLSCEQNLNHDAMYWYRQDPGQGLRLIYYSQIVNDFQKGDIAEGYSVSREKKESFPLTVTSAQKNPTAFYLCASSISRDRNRMNTEAFFGQGTRLTVV.

This clonotype was counted between two and nine times. V usage is TRBV5-1 and J usage is TRBJ1-3; D is ambiguous. From germline, CDR1 is SGHRS and CDR2 YFSETQ. V shed 4 bases and J shed 2 bases, with 10 bases lying between them. This CDR3 spans 14 amino acids. Here the CDR3 DNA reads TGCGCCAGCAGCGAAGGAGAGGCTGGAAACACCATATATTTT. It specifies CASSEGEAGNTIYF.

This clonotype was recorded at least ten times. The chain has TRBV2 and TRBJ2-7; 7 nucleotides align to TRBD1. V lost 6 bases to trimming and J lost 3 bases; unmatched junction nucleotides: 5. Looked up from germline, CDR1 is SNHLY and CDR2 is FYNNEI. CDR3 length: 13 amino acids. CDR3 DNA sequence: TGTGCCAGCAGCGTTGACAGGGACTACGAGCAGTACTTC. This codes for CASSVDRDYEQYF.

This clonotype was observed at least ten times. V usage is TRBV2 and J usage is TRBJ1-1; D gene unclear. Looked up from germline, CDR1 is SNHLY and CDR2 is FYNNEI. This CDR3 region has 14 residues. The V and J ends lost 0 bases and 8 bases respectively, with 13 bases between them. Written as DNA, the CDR3 is TGTGCCAGCAGTGAAGCTTCAGTGCCATCCGAAGCTTTCTTT. It codes for CASSEASVPSEAFF.

The table lists this clonotype with many counts. The chain recombines TRBV5-1 with TRBJ2-3; D perhaps matches TRBD2 (5 bases). V was pared by 0 bases and J by 11 bases, with 13 bases between. This CDR3 contains 13 residues. Per the germline V gene, CDR1 is SGHRS and CDR2 is YFSETQ. In nucleotides, the CDR3 is TGCGCCAGCAGCTTGGAAGGCGCCGAGGGGCAGTATTTT. Residues: CASSLEGAEGQYF.

This clonotype occurred many times. V is TRBV27 and J is TRBJ1-2; perhaps TRBD1 as D (5 bases). CDR1 and CDR2 from the germline V gene are MNHEY and SMNVEV (reference sequence). This CDR3 contains 13 residues. The V end lost 3 bases, the J end lost 2 bases, and 7 bases lay between the germline ends. Written as DNA, the CDR3 is TGTGCCAGCAGTTTCAGGGAGAACTATGGCTACACCTTC. It specifies CASSFRENYGYTF.

This clonotype came up many times. The chain links TRBV12-3 or TRBV12-4 to TRBJ2-3; D might be TRBD1 or TRBD2, each matching 5 bases. V was shortened by 7 bases and J by 0 bases, with 14 bases between the two germline ends. This CDR3 has 15 amino acids. CDR3 region: CASTPRGPSTDTQYF. CDR3 bases: TGTGCCAGCACCCCCCGGGGACCCAGCACAGATACGCAGTATTTT.

This clonotype was counted at least ten times. The V call is TRBV6-1, the J call TRBJ2-7; maybe TRBD1 (5 bases). V was cut by 2 bases and J by 2 bases, with 10 bases left in between. Germline loops: CDR1 MNHNS, CDR2 SASEGT. The CDR3 extends over 14 amino acids. CDR3 residues: CASSEQGWTYEQYF. The CDR3 region has the DNA TGTGCCAGCAGTGAACAGGGATGGACCTACGAGCAGTACTTC.

This clonotype occurred many times. One end of the junction is discordant with germline, which a read error may explain. V gene TRBV7-3 combines with J gene TRBJ2-2; D unresolved. The CDR3 is 13 residues long. Germline-derived CDR1 and CDR2 are SGHTA and FQGTGA. CDR3 bases: TGTGCCAGCAGTTTAACTGGGACCGGGGAGCTGTTTTTT. As protein: CASSLTGTGELFF.

Note on this clonotype: This may be a read error, as it is one base from a much larger clone. No DNA is shown, since the ends of the CDR3 on it are uncertain; the CDR3 is the one TCRdb lists. The gene calls are TRBV18 and TRBJ2-7; the D segment call TRBD1 is taken from the table without a DNA check. The V gene's germline CDR1 is KGHSH and CDR2 LQKENI. The CDR3 sequence runs 15 residues, both termini included. CDR3 loop: CASSPVGQGSYEQHF.

There are many counts of this clonotype. The V call is TRBV2, the J call TRBJ2-3; D possibly corresponds to TRBD2 (6 bases). The CDR3 length is 15 residues. In germline, CDR1 is SNHLY, CDR2 FYNNEI. V lost 6 bases and J lost 0, with 13 bases in between. The CDR3 DNA sequence: TGTGCCAGCAGCCGGGACGGGACTAGCACAGATACGCAGTATTTT. This encodes CASSRDGTSTDTQYF.

The chain has TRBV5-4 and TRBJ2-5; D is ambiguous. In germline, CDR1 is SGHNT, CDR2 YYREEE (reference sequence). V dropped 1 base and J dropped 1 base, with 8 bases sitting between them. This CDR3 contains 14 residues. The CDR3 region is CASSLSATQETQYF. DNA of the CDR3: TGTGCCAGCAGCTTGAGCGCCACCCAAGAGACCCAGTACTTC.

In its sample, this clonotype was seen many times. CDR3 region: CASSLERARTDTQYF. Written as DNA, the CDR3 is TGTGCCAGCAGCTTGGAAAGGGCGCGCACAGATACGCAGTATTTT. V usage is TRBV5-4 and J usage is TRBJ2-3; D is uncertain. This CDR3 has 15 residues. Germline V gene data show CDR1 as SGHNT and CDR2 as YYREEE (reference sequence). Trimming removed 0 bases at V and 1 base at J, with 9 bases between.